This TCR beta chain was sequenced for a study of tumor-infiltrating lymphocytes in localized non-small cell lung cancer. Study-wide points: Available tissue quantity limited TCR sequencing to a patient subset. Technical variation could not be separated from intratumor heterogeneity here. TCRbeta sequencing showed higher T cell infiltration in tumors than uninvolved lung.

V lost 1 base to trimming and J lost 4 bases; unmatched junction nucleotides: 7. The CDR3 has 18 residues. Germline-derived CDR1 and CDR2 are MNHEY and SMNVEV (reference sequence). Concerning this clone itself: Its matching antigen is unknown.

Measured with immunoSEQ multiplex PCR; TCRdb has only the in-frame clones, and not every one. The sample has more than 5,500 clones, about three quarters seen once. The chain combines TRBV27 with TRBJ2-3; 14 nucleotides align to TRBD2. The sequencing sample was made of lung tumor tissue. The TCR comes from a human donor with non-small cell lung cancer. CDR3 nucleotides: TGTGCCAGCAGTTTATTAGGACTAGCGGGGGGATCCCCAGATACGCAGTATTTT. Residues: CASSLLGLAGGSPDTQYF.